This T cell receptor (beta chain) derives from a study of regulatory T cells in long-lasting Graves disease. Arm-PCR of CDR3 regions and iRepertoire HTBI primers were used to build TCR beta libraries. TCRdb reanalysed the multiplex PCR reads using MiXCR and keeps one entry per CDR3 protein. This sample yields 700,000 or so distinct CDR3 sequences, of which about 30% are seen a single time; 40% to 55% belongs to the top ten. Described time point: persistent/refractory GD, antithyroid drugs over 5 years with positive TRAb. Generation of the TCR library employed RNA extracted from PBMCs. Doctors identified Graves' disease using the American Thyroid Association guidelines. Into tubes containing EDTA, about 10 milliliters of peripheral blood were drawn. This CDR3 contains 12 residues. Trimming stripped 5 bases from V and 8 bases from J, with 9 bases between. Germline V CDR1 and CDR2: MNHEY, SVGEGT.

The TCR was taken from a female donor with Graves disease. Here the sequenced sample was peripheral blood mononuclear cells (PBMCs), taken when the disease was refractory, from a patient treated with antithyroid drugs. The chain combines TRBV6-2 or TRBV6-3 with TRBJ1-4; no clear D. As DNA, the CDR3 is TGTGCCAGCAGTGAAGCGTCAGAAAAACTGTTTTTT. Translation: CASSEASEKLFF.